One sample yielded the 2 T cell receptor beta chains listed below, sequenced in a study of vaccination effects on CD4 cells after COVID-19 (dated by TCRdb to about 2022). Library preparation employed the immunoSEQ multiplex PCR assay. The table comes from immuneACCESS by way of TCRdb, which keeps in-frame sequences with V and J called. Part of the clones is missing from these tables; in studies checked, under half for an unresolved V gene and the rest for unknown reasons. The sample table lists approximately 46,000 clones, around 76% of them with a count of one. Approximately 8.6% of the sample comes from the top ten. For these receptors, no antigen is known. After approximately eleven days of culture, CD4+ T cells were isolated with the EasySep CD4+ T cell isolation kit. The specimen was CD4+ T cells from PBMCs cultured without peptide, collected before COVID-19 vaccination. The receptors come from a human donor who had a prior SARS-CoV-2 infection.

This clone turned up a few times. The genes are TRBV6-2 or TRBV6-3 and TRBJ2-2, with 10 bases aligning to TRBD2. The V gene's germline CDR1 is MNHEY and CDR2 SVGEGT. The junction had 9 bases not matched to a gene; V was cut back by 0 bases and J by 2 bases. The CDR3 covers 19 residues. The CDR3 sequence is CASSYSSSGSRPNTGELFF. DNA for the CDR3: TGTGCCAGCAGTTACTCGTCTAGCGGGAGCCGTCCAAACACCGGGGAGCTGTTTTTT.

The chain has TRBV29-1 and TRBJ2-3, with TRBD1 matching over 8 bases. After removal of 7 bases from V and 1 base from J, the junction contained 1 base not matched to a gene. CDR3 length: 12 residues. Germline CDR1 is SQVTM and CDR2 is ANQGSEA. The CDR3 reads CSAGQGTDTQYF. Here the CDR3 DNA reads TGCAGCGCGGGACAGGGCACAGATACGCAGTATTTT.